These 23 T cell receptor beta chains came from one sample sequenced in a study of blood T cell repertoires in COVID-19. Clones were read by immunoSEQ multiplex PCR, and TCRdb kept only the in-frame ones, dropping some. The sample yields about 360,000 clones, more than 65% seen once. Sequenced: peripheral blood. These receptors all stem from a human donor with acute or convalescent COVID-19. The donor label of this sample is uncertain.

V usage is TRBV7-9 and J usage is TRBJ2-1, with 8 nucleotides matching TRBD1. This CDR3 is 18 amino acids long. Germline V CDR1 and CDR2: SEHNR, FQNEAQ (reference sequence). The J segment lost 5 bases and the V segment lost 0 bases, leaving 12 bases of the junction unmatched. Written as DNA, the CDR3 is TGTGCCAGCAGCTTAGCGCTAGTCAGGGGGCCGAACCACAATGAGCAGTTCTTC. Residues: CASSLALVRGPNHNEQFF.

V gene TRBV13 combines with J gene TRBJ2-5, with 8 bases lining up with TRBD2. The V gene's germline CDR1 is PRHDT and CDR2 FYEKMQ (reference sequence). This CDR3 has 15 amino acids. V lost 3 bases and J lost 5; bases outside the gene matches: 8. CDR3 nucleotides: TGTGCCAGCAGCTTGGGACTACGGGAGGGGGAGACCCAGTACTTC. Translated: CASSLGLREGETQYF.

This chain links TRBV5-4 with TRBJ1-2; no reliable D call. Trimming removed 4 bases from V and 7 bases from J, with 14 bases in between. CDR1 is SGHNT, CDR2 YYREEE, per germline (reference sequence). This CDR3 has 13 residues. As DNA, the CDR3 is TGTGCCAGCAGCGACAACAGTAAGGTTGGCTACACCTTC. Residues: CASSDNSKVGYTF.

This chain joins TRBV12-5 and TRBJ1-5; D gene unclear. Looked up from germline, CDR1 is LGHNT and CDR2 is FRNRAP. The CDR3 length is 14 residues. Trimming pared 6 bases from V and 5 bases from J, leaving 14 bases between. Written as DNA, the CDR3 is TGTGCTAGTGGCGCCGGGAGGCCTGATCAGCCCCAGCATTTT. Protein sequence: CASGAGRPDQPQHF.

The chain recombines TRBV2 with TRBJ2-1; D call uncertain. The CDR3 length is 13 residues. The V and J ends lost 6 bases and 3 bases respectively, with 9 bases between them. Germline values: CDR1 SNHLY, CDR2 FYNNEI. CDR3 coding DNA: TGTGCCAGCAGCTCGCGAGGCTACAATGAGCAGTTCTTC. Amino acid sequence: CASSSRGYNEQFF.

The J gene is TRBJ2-3, the V gene TRBV23-1; 8 bases align to TRBD1. TRBV23-1 is an ORF, with its function uncertain. Trimming took 8 bases from V and 2 from J; bases not matched to a gene: 9. The CDR3 covers 15 residues. The CDR3, as DNA: TGCGCCAGCCGACCGACAGGGGATTCCACAGATACGCAGTATTTT. Encoded protein: CASRPTGDSTDTQYF.

Worth noting for this clone: At the DNA level, this CDR3 is encoded by other sequences in the same sample as well. The rearrangement joins TRBV15 to TRBJ1-6; D remains unclear. Trimming removed 0 bases at V and 7 bases at J, with 7 bases between. Germline V gene lookup returns CDR1 LNHNV and CDR2 YYDKDF (reference sequence). This CDR3 is 14 amino acids long. The CDR3 protein is CATSRDLGNSPLHF. DNA for the CDR3: TGTGCCACCAGCAGAGACCTCGGGAATTCACCCCTCCACTTT. Filled out from reference TRBV15 and TRBJ1-6, the complete variable domain reads DAMVIQNPRYQVTQFGKPVTLSCSQTLNHNVMYWYQQKSSQAPKLLFHYYDKDFNNEADTPDNFQSRRPNTSFCFLDIRSPGLGDTAMYLCATSRDLGNSPLHFGNGTRLTVT.

The V gene is TRBV18, the J gene TRBJ1-2; possible D gene TRBD1, 6 bases. The germline V gene has CDR1 KGHSH and CDR2 LQKENI. Trimming pared 5 bases from V and 7 bases from J, leaving 11 bases between. The CDR3 length is 12 residues. CDR3 DNA: TGTGCCAGCTCAGGGGGCGGACGTGGCTACACCTTC. Encoded protein: CASSGGGRGYTF.

The sample holds one count of this clone. The chain recombines TRBV5-1 with TRBJ2-1; TRBD2 matches 11 bases. With 4 bases clipped from V and 0 bases from J, the junction kept 3 bases outside the gene matches. This CDR3 contains 16 residues. Germline values: CDR1 SGHRS, CDR2 YFSETQ. CDR3 loop: CASSRTSGPSYNEQFF. The CDR3 nucleotides read TGCGCCAGCAGCCGGACTAGCGGGCCCTCCTACAATGAGCAGTTCTTC. The full variable domain, in which reference TRBV5-1 and TRBJ2-1 provide the parts outside the CDR3, is KAGVTQTPRYLIKTRGQQVTLSCSPISGHRSVSWYQQTPGQGLQFLFEYFSETQRNKGNFPGRFSGRQFSNSRSEMNVSTLELGDSALYLCASSRTSGPSYNEQFFGPGTRLTVL.

The chain is built from TRBV29-1 and TRBJ1-1; the match to TRBD1 covers 7 bases. The CDR3 loop spans 14 amino acids. Germline loops: CDR1 SQVTM, CDR2 ANQGSEA. V was pared by 5 bases and J by 0 bases, with 6 bases of the junction left unmatched. Here the CDR3 reads CSVRQGRMNTEAFF. In DNA form, the CDR3 reads TGCAGCGTTAGACAGGGTAGGATGAACACTGAAGCTTTCTTT.

The chain joins TRBV5-6 to TRBJ1-2; TRBD1 matches 10 bases. CDR1 and CDR2 from the germline V gene are SGHDT and YYEEEE. This CDR3 is built from 15 residues. Trimming removed 0 bases from V and 7 bases from J; junction bases left unmatched: 6. The CDR3 region has the DNA TGTGCCAGCAGCTTGGAGGCGACAGGGGGCCTTGGCTACACCTTC. Translated: CASSLEATGGLGYTF.

This rearrangement joins TRBV7-9 to TRBJ1-6; tentative D call: TRBD1 (5 bases). Germline CDR1 and CDR2: SEHNR and FQNEAQ (reference sequence). The CDR3 runs 15 residues. V was trimmed by 5 bases and J by 9 bases, leaving 17 bases between them. The CDR3 coding sequence is TGTGCCAGCAGCCCCGCGGGGGGGTCGCTTTCACCCCTCCACTTT. Translated: CASSPAGGSLSPLHF.

The V gene is TRBV6-2 or TRBV6-3, the J gene TRBJ2-1; 8 positions match TRBD2. This CDR3 comprises 13 residues. V lost 1 base, J lost 9 bases, and 2 bases stayed unmatched. From germline, CDR1 is MNHEY and CDR2 SVGEGT. The CDR3 sequence is CASSYYGGGEQFF. Written as DNA, the CDR3 is TGTGCCAGCAGTTACTACGGGGGGGGTGAGCAGTTCTTC.

This chain joins TRBV5-1 and TRBJ2-5; tentatively, D is TRBD1 (5 bases). V shed 3 bases and J shed 2 bases, with 11 bases lying between them. Per germline, CDR1 SGHRS and CDR2 YFSETQ. CDR3 length equals 14 residues. This CDR3 is CASSSRARQETQYF. The CDR3 nucleotides are TGCGCCAGCAGCTCCAGGGCTAGACAAGAGACCCAGTACTTC.

The V and J genes are TRBV2 and TRBJ1-2, with 7 positions matching TRBD1. The CDR3 has 14 residues. The V gene end was trimmed by 7 bases and the J gene end by 2 bases; junction bases not matched to a gene: 7. Germline values: CDR1 SNHLY, CDR2 FYNNEI. CDR3 in DNA: TGTGCCAGCAATTGGGGACAGCAGAACTATGGCTACACCTTC. This sequence encodes CASNWGQQNYGYTF.

This chain joins TRBV6-5 and TRBJ1-4; 9 bases are shared with TRBD1. Per germline, CDR1 MNHEY and CDR2 SVGAGI. The ends lost 6 bases at V and 7 bases at J; junction bases unmatched: 6. The CDR3 extends over 14 amino acids. DNA for the CDR3: TGTGCCAGCAGCCACAGGGGGCCGGGTGAAAAACTGTTTTTT. Protein product: CASSHRGPGEKLFF.

The genes are TRBV11-2 and TRBJ2-7; TRBD1 might be the D (6 bases). The CDR3 runs 14 residues. With 4 bases removed from V and 2 bases from J, the gap between germline ends came to 12 bases. The germline gives CDR1 SGHAT, CDR2 FQNNGV. CDR3 protein: CASSSGHSTYEQYF. As DNA, the CDR3 is TGTGCCAGCAGCTCGGGACACTCCACCTACGAGCAGTACTTC.

The chain recombines TRBV7-9 with TRBJ2-2; D gene unclear. Trimming removed 0 bases at V and 6 bases at J, with 5 bases between. The germline CDR1 and CDR2 sequences are SEHNR and FQNEAQ (reference sequence). The CDR3 runs to 13 residues. CDR3 in amino acids: CASSLAQAGELFF. The CDR3 coding sequence is TGTGCCAGCAGCTTAGCGCAGGCCGGGGAGCTGTTTTTT.

This chain joins TRBV5-5 and TRBJ2-5; D ambiguous. The CDR3 runs to 13 residues. V lost 2 bases to trimming and J lost 3 bases, with 8 bases between them. From germline, CDR1 is SGHKS and CDR2 YYEKEE (reference sequence). CDR3 coding DNA: TGTGCCAGCAGCTTACTACCTAAAGAGACCCAGTACTTC. It codes for CASSLLPKETQYF.

The genes are TRBV6-5 and TRBJ1-1; 9 nucleotides align to TRBD1. The CDR3 covers 15 residues. Germline V gene sequence: CDR1 MNHEY, CDR2 SVGAGI. The ends lost 0 bases at V and 5 bases at J; junction bases unmatched: 4. CDR3: CASSYSRDRGTEAFF. Written as DNA, the CDR3 is TGTGCCAGCAGTTACTCGAGAGACAGGGGGACTGAAGCTTTCTTT.

The chain links TRBV29-1 to TRBJ2-3, with a tentative D call TRBD1 (7 bases). V was cut by 5 bases and J by 6 bases, with 18 bases left in between. The CDR3 is 14 amino acids. The germline CDR1 and CDR2 sequences are SQVTM and ANQGSEA. Here the CDR3 DNA reads TGCAGCGTTCGGCAGGGGGGTGTTTGGGATACGCAGTATTTT. It specifies CSVRQGGVWDTQYF.

V and J are TRBV6-5 and TRBJ1-6; D remains unclear. The CDR3 runs to 14 residues. V was cut by 9 bases and J by 11 bases, with 20 bases left in between. Germline loops: CDR1 MNHEY, CDR2 SVGAGI. The CDR3 spells CASLPPGWEPPLHF. The CDR3 region has the DNA TGTGCCAGTCTTCCCCCGGGATGGGAGCCACCCCTCCACTTT.

The chain joins TRBV24-1 to TRBJ2-1; 10 positions match TRBD1. V was clipped by 3 bases and J by 2 bases; unmatched bases: 3. The CDR3 runs 16 residues. The V gene's germline CDR1 is KGHDR and CDR2 SFDVKD. CDR3 coding DNA: TGTGCCACCAGTGATCGACAGGGGGCTACCTACAATGAGCAGTTCTTC. Encoded protein: CATSDRQGATYNEQFF.